A selection of T cell receptor beta chains follows, all from one sample in a study. TCRdb independently ran MiXCR on the 5' RACE reads; one entry per CDR3 protein. The sample yields about 7,200 distinct CDR3 sequences, 40% seen once. Material for sequencing was memory CD4+ T cells sorted from blood. These TCRs come from a female donor with breast cancer. The CDR3 runs from the conserved cysteine through the conserved F or W. A D gene is named only where the DNA matches it firmly.

v_call,d_call,cdr3_aa
TRBV7-8,.,CASSLGLYNEQFF
TRBV7-2,.,CASSWWGANTEAFF
TRBV7-8,.,CASSLGGHWGYTF
TRBV15,TRBD1,CATSRQGDPYEQYF
TRBV2,TRBD2,CASSDRSGGAGEQFF
TRBV11-2,TRBD1,CASSLRDRGIVIF
TRBV12-3/TRBV12-4,.,CASSSAGGANYGYTF
TRBV15,TRBD2,CATSSGVAGGLQETQYF
TRBV21-1,.,CASSEPGTGRYNEQFF
TRBV6-2/TRBV6-3,.,CASTSSTGGGNYGYTF
TRBV6-2/TRBV6-3,.,CATLTDSYEQYF